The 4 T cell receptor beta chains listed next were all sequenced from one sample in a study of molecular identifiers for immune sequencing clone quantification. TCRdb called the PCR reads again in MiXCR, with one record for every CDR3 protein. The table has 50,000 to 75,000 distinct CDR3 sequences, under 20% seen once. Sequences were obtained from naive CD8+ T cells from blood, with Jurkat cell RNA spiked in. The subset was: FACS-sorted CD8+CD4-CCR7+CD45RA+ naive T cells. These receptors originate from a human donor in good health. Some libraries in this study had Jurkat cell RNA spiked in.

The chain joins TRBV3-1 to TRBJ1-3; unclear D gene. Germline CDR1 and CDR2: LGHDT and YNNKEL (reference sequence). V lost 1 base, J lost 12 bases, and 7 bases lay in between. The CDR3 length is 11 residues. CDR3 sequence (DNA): TGTGCCAGCAGCCAAGGCCGGAACATATATTTT. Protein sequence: CASSQGRNIYF.

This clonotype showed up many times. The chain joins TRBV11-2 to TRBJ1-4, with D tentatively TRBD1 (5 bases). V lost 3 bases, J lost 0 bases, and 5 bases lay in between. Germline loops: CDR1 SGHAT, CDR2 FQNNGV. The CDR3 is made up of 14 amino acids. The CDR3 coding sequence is TGTGCCAGCAGCTTCAGGGCAACTAATGAAAAACTGTTTTTT. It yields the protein CASSFRATNEKLFF.

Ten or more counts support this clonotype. CDR3 DNA sequence: TGTGCCAGCAGCCAGGGACAGAATAGCAATCAGCCCCAGCATTTT. It yields the protein CASSQGQNSNQPQHF. The genes are TRBV7-9 and TRBJ1-5, with 7 bases aligning to TRBD1. This CDR3 region has 15 residues. The junction had 4 bases not matched to a gene; V was cut back by 5 bases and J by 0 bases. Looked up from germline, CDR1 is SEHNR and CDR2 is FQNEAQ (reference sequence).

The CDR3 loop reads CSARQGPEAFF. DNA for the CDR3: TGCAGTGCACGACAGGGCCCTGAAGCTTTCTTT. V usage is TRBV20-1 and J usage is TRBJ1-1; 7 bases are a match to TRBD1. The V gene's germline CDR1 is DFQATT and CDR2 SNEGSKA (reference sequence). The CDR3 sequence is 11 residues long. The J segment lost 6 bases and the V segment lost 6 bases, leaving 4 bases of the junction unmatched.